This TCR beta chain originates from a study of OX40 agonist ivuxolimab in advanced cancers. The overall study: Intravenous ivuxolimab was administered to patients every 2 weeks at 0.01 to 10 mg/kg. Study-level points and caveats: Determination of antigen specificity was not performed for the expanded peripheral T cells.

Patients were ineligible given autoimmune disease history or systemic immunosuppression. Collection of blood occurred at baseline, at cycle 4 day 1, and at cycle 7 day 1. Of note for this clone: Its antigen is undetermined.

Sequencing was performed with immunoSEQ multiplex PCR; in TCRdb, only in-frame clones are kept and a portion is missing. The sample has around 30,000 clones; 84% are singletons. The receptor was derived from an adult with an advanced solid tumor such as melanoma, head and neck, liver or kidney cancer. Sequenced here: CD4+ or CD8+ T cells sorted from blood, sampled in a trial of the OX40 agonist ivuxolimab.

CDR3 bases: TGTGCCAGCAGGGGTCTCTCCTACGAGCAGTACTTC. Residues: CASRGLSYEQYF. The chain has TRBV27 and TRBJ2-7; D gene unclear. Per the germline V gene, CDR1 is MNHEY and CDR2 is SMNVEV (reference sequence). The V and J ends lost 6 bases and 0 bases respectively, with 6 bases between them. The CDR3 sequence is 12 residues long.